This T cell receptor beta chain was documented in a study of early T cells in non-severe SARS-CoV-2 infection. About the research overall: Unpaired chains resulted from sequencing bulk RNA of unsorted whole blood. Study results and limitations: Matches to VDJdb favored anti-spike CD8 responses and missed private and CD4 specificities.

Per the germline V gene, CDR1 is SGHNT and CDR2 is YYREEE (reference sequence). J was trimmed by 5 bases and V by 2 bases; bases with no gene match: 9. The CDR3 contains 16 residues. The TCR library protocol attached unique molecular identifiers to the individual cDNA molecules. TCRdb passed the 5' RACE reads through MiXCR, listing each CDR3 protein once. The data hold approximately 66,000 distinct CDR3 sequences, with approximately 13% observed a single time. Only a few counts were recorded for this clonotype. Its antigen remains unidentified. The rearrangement links TRBV5-4 to TRBJ2-1; 8 bases align to TRBD2. The sample taken for sequencing was whole blood. The source is an adult who was a healthcare worker with PCR-confirmed SARS-CoV-2 infection or an uninfected control (not recorded which). The CDR3 sequence: CASSLGKTSANNEQFF. The CDR3 DNA sequence: TGTGCCAGCAGCTTAGGGAAGACTAGCGCAAACAATGAGCAGTTCTTC. Using reference TRBV5-4 and TRBJ2-1 for the parts outside the CDR3, the full variable domain is ETGVTQSPTHLIKTRGQQVTLRCSSQSGHNTVSWYQQALGQGPQFIFQYYREEENGRGNFPPRFSGLQFPNYSSELNVNALELDDSALYLCASSLGKTSANNEQFFGPGTRLTVL.